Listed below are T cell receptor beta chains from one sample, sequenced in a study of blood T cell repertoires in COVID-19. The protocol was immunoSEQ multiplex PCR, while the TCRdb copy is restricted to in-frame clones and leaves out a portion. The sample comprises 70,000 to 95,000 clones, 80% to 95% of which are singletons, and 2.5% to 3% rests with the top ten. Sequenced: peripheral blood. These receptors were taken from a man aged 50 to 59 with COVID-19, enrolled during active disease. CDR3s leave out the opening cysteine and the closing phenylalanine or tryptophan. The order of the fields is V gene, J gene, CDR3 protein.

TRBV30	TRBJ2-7	AWSRTSDTY
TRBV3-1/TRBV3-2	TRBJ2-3	ASSREASGKRDTQY
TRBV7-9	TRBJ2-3	ASTILRDTQY
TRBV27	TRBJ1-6	ASSLSVQGGSPLH
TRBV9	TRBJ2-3	ASSVDSGLAGGTDTQY
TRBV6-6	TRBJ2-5	ASIHRETQY
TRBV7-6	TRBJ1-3	ASSLAPTGNGNTIY
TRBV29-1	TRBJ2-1	SVDGGSYNEQF
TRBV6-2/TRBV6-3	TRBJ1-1	ASSRDIEAF
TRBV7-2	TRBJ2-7	ASSLDASGLYEQY
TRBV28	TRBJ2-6	AGGLNGANVLT
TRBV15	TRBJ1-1	ATSTLGGNTEAF
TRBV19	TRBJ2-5	ASSPPGRVETQY
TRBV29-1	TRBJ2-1	SVERLAAYNEQF
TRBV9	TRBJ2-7	ASSPGTGTYEQY
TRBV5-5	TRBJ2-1	ASSLGGGQGVAF
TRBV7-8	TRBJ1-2	ASSLLRQGGGYT
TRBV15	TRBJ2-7	ATSREGIAGGPILGEQY
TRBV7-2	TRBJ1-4	ASSLIGGFSEKLF
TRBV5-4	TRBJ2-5	ASNAGGSPETQY
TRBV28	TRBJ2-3	ASSLLNPERAITDTQY
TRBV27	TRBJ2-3	ASTGQREGTDTQY
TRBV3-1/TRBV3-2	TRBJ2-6	ASSQDSSGANVLT
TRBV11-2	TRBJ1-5	ASSSQGDQPQH
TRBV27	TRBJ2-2	ASSLDRGLNTGELF
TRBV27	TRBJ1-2	ASSPTGYGGYT
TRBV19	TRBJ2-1	ASRPGGTGGNEQF
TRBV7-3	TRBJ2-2	ASSFQTSGHGELF
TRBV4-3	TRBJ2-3	ASSLQNSDTQY
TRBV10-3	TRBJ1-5	AIAGQGLNQPQH
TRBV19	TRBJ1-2	ASSITGVRDHYGYT
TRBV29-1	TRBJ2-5	SVVGQGVETQY